Shown below are 23 T cell receptor beta chains from a single sample sequenced in a study of cytomegalovirus exposure and HLA in healthy donors. This PCR relied on a set of 60 Vbeta primers and 13 Jbeta primers. Assay: immunoSEQ multiplex PCR; the TCRdb copy retains only in-frame clones and omits some. The sample carries 200,000 to 250,000 clones, 76% recorded once. Sequenced material: PBMCs. The receptors originated from a man in his late teens or twenties in good health and CMV-seronegative.

This clone turned up a few times. V gene TRBV5-1 combines with J gene TRBJ2-7, with D tentatively TRBD2 (5 bases). Trimming took 5 bases from V and 5 from J, leaving 14 bases between them. This CDR3 is built from 13 residues. Germline assignment: CDR1 SGHRS and CDR2 YFSETQ. The CDR3 DNA reads as TGCGCCAGCAGGTCCGGGGAGACCCACGAGCAGTACTTC. This gives the protein CASRSGETHEQYF.

This clone was detected only a few times. The chain joins TRBV9 to TRBJ2-3; 15 nucleotides match TRBD2. Germline values: CDR1 SGDLS, CDR2 YYNGEE. The CDR3 consists of 16 residues. J lost 6 bases, V lost 4 bases, and 6 bases had no gene match. CDR3 amino acids: CASSPGLAGGRDTQYF. CDR3 sequence (DNA): TGTGCCAGCAGCCCGGGACTAGCGGGAGGCAGGGATACGCAGTATTTT.

In DNA form, the CDR3 reads TGTGCCAGCAGGCTGAGTAGCGGTTACACAGATACGCAGTATTTT. It encodes CASRLSSGYTDTQYF. The chain uses TRBV7-6 and TRBJ2-3; weak D call: TRBD2 (6 bases). V shed 6 bases and J shed 2 bases, with 15 bases lying between them. This CDR3 region has 15 residues. Per the germline V gene, CDR1 is SGHVS and CDR2 is FNYEAQ.

The V and J genes are TRBV18 and TRBJ1-1; no clear D gene. In germline, CDR1 is KGHSH, CDR2 LQKENI. V was clipped by 6 bases and J by 5 bases, with 16 bases between them. The CDR3 contains 14 residues. The CDR3, as DNA: TGTGCCAGCTCCCTCTCGGAGGGCAATACTGAAGCTTTCTTT. Translation gives CASSLSEGNTEAFF.

The chain recombines TRBV9 with TRBJ2-1; 14 bases match TRBD2. The junction had 9 bases not matched to a gene; V was cut back by 4 bases and J by 9 bases. The CDR3 contains 16 residues. Germline assignment: CDR1 SGDLS and CDR2 YYNGEE. CDR3 sequence (DNA): TGTGCCAGCAGCCCGCGACTAGCGGGAGGGCAGCGTGAGCAGTTCTTC. Protein product: CASSPRLAGGQREQFF.

Comments on this clone: The junction shows a germline mismatch at one end, possibly a read error. The chain joins TRBV25-1 to TRBJ1-2, with D possibly matching TRBD1 (6 bases). The CDR3 covers 11 residues. Germline values: CDR1 MGHDK, CDR2 SYGVNS. The DNA for the CDR3 is TGTGCCAGCAGTGAATCTAGACAGGTTGCCTTC. Its translation is CASSESRQVAF.

The V call is TRBV5-4, the J call TRBJ2-7; perhaps TRBD1 as D (6 bases). The CDR3 extends over 14 amino acids. Per the germline V gene, CDR1 is SGHNT and CDR2 is YYREEE (reference sequence). Trimming left V 1 base short and J 7 bases short, with 15 bases between. CDR3 sequence (DNA): TGTGCCAGCAGCTTGTTTACAGGGCCAAGGGAGCAGTACTTC. Translated, it gives CASSLFTGPREQYF.

In its sample, this clone was seen a few times. The chain is built from TRBV27 and TRBJ1-2; no clear D. The V gene lost 3 bases and the J gene lost 6 bases, with 11 bases spanning the gap. The CDR3 sequence is 13 residues long. Germline V gene data show CDR1 as MNHEY and CDR2 as SMNVEV (reference sequence). CDR3 DNA: TGTGCCAGCAGTTTGAACAGCTTGGATGGCTACACCTTC. Translated: CASSLNSLDGYTF.

This clone was seen once. The rearrangement uses TRBV4-1 and TRBJ2-2; D is possibly TRBD1 (6 bases). Germline V gene data show CDR1 as MGHRA and CDR2 as YSYEKL. V lost 3 bases, J lost 7 bases, and 12 bases lay in between. This CDR3 region has 14 residues. The CDR3 DNA sequence: TGCGCCAGCAGCCAGGGACACCCATTCGGGGAGCTGTTTTTT. Encoded protein: CASSQGHPFGELFF.

CDR3 loop: CASTNPGHSYEQYF. CDR3 coding DNA: TGTGCCAGCACCAACCCGGGACATTCTTACGAGCAGTACTTC. The chain couples TRBV2 to TRBJ2-7, with a weak D call TRBD1 (6 bases). CDR1 and CDR2 from the germline V gene are SNHLY and FYNNEI. The CDR3 is made up of 14 amino acids. V was trimmed by 7 bases and J by 4 bases, leaving 17 bases between them.

The DNA of the CDR3 is TGTGCCAGCAGCGTTTTAGACACCCAGAACACTGAAGCTTTCTTT. It codes for CASSVLDTQNTEAFF. The chain is built from TRBV9 and TRBJ1-1; D is undetermined. The ends were cut back, 2 bases at V and 1 base at J, with 12 bases in the middle. Germline values: CDR1 SGDLS, CDR2 YYNGEE. The CDR3 is 15 amino acids.

The V call is TRBV11-2, the J call TRBJ2-7; 10 bases line up with TRBD2. The CDR3 contains 15 residues. J gave up 6 bases and V 1 base, and 6 bases lay outside the gene matches. CDR1 is SGHAT, CDR2 FQNNGV, per germline. The CDR3, as DNA: TGTGCCAGCAGCTTAGTCCGGCTAGCGGGAGTCGAGCAGTACTTC. Translation gives CASSLVRLAGVEQYF.

The chain employs TRBV5-1 and TRBJ1-1; D is undetermined. CDR1 and CDR2 from the germline V gene are SGHRS and YFSETQ. V gave up 4 bases and J gave up 3 bases, with 16 bases separating them. The CDR3 is made up of 15 amino acids. DNA of the CDR3: TGCGCCAGCAGCCTGAAATGGACGGGAGACACTGAAGCTTTCTTT. It encodes CASSLKWTGDTEAFF.

V gene TRBV5-1 combines with J gene TRBJ2-5; a possible D gene is TRBD1 (6 bases). V was clipped by 4 bases and J by 2 bases, with 21 bases between them. From germline, CDR1 is SGHRS and CDR2 YFSETQ. The CDR3 has 17 amino acids. CDR3 DNA: TGCGCCAGCAGCGTCCGGCAGTACAGGGCGAGACAAGAGACCCAGTACTTC. It codes for CASSVRQYRARQETQYF.

This sequence joins TRBV7-2 and TRBJ2-7; 8 nucleotides align to TRBD2. Per the germline V gene, CDR1 is SGHTA and CDR2 is FQGNSA. Unmatched junction bases numbered 8, after V lost 7 bases and J lost 3 bases. The CDR3 spans 14 residues. The CDR3 spells CASTVSGMYYEQYF. The CDR3 coding sequence is TGTGCCAGCACCGTTAGCGGGATGTACTACGAGCAGTACTTC.

The chain links TRBV5-1 to TRBJ2-3; 11 bases align to TRBD2. Germline CDR1 and CDR2: SGHRS and YFSETQ. After removal of 2 bases from V and 4 bases from J, the junction contained 9 bases not matched to a gene. The CDR3 covers 17 residues. CDR3 amino acids: CASSFGIAGGIADTQYF. The CDR3 bases are TGCGCCAGCAGCTTCGGGATAGCGGGAGGGATAGCAGATACGCAGTATTTT.

This clone has more than one count but fewer than ten. The chain employs TRBV4-1 and TRBJ2-5; 7 bases map to TRBD1. The germline V gene has CDR1 MGHRA and CDR2 YSYEKL. This CDR3 contains 17 residues. V lost 2 bases, J lost 1 base, and 10 bases stayed unmatched. The CDR3 nucleotides are TGCGCCAGCAGCCAATTGGGTGCAGCAGGGGGCCAAGAGACCCAGTACTTC. It codes for CASSQLGAAGGQETQYF.

This sequence joins TRBV30 and TRBJ2-7; TRBD1 is a possible D gene (6 bases). There are 18 residues in the CDR3. From germline, CDR1 is GTSNPN and CDR2 SVGIG (reference sequence). V shed 4 bases and J shed 4 bases, with 29 bases lying between them. The chain's CDR3 is CAWKNTPRRTADRYEQYF. The CDR3 DNA reads TGTGCCTGGAAAAATACCCCCCGCCGGACAGCCGATAGGTACGAGCAGTACTTC.

The rearrangement joins TRBV7-3 to TRBJ2-2; D is uncertain. In germline, CDR1 is SGHTA, CDR2 FQGTGA. V lost 4 bases to trimming and J lost 5 bases, with 8 bases between them. The CDR3 runs 13 residues. The chain's CDR3 is CASSSRGTGELFF. The CDR3 DNA follows: TGTGCCAGCAGCTCTCGAGGTACCGGGGAGCTGTTTTTT.

The V call is TRBV30, the J call TRBJ2-5, with unresolved D. V lost 0 bases and J 5 bases, leaving 10 bases between the germline ends. This CDR3 spans 13 amino acids. Per germline, CDR1 GTSNPN and CDR2 SVGIG (reference sequence). CDR3 in DNA: TGTGCCTGGAGTGTAGCTAGGCGCGAGACCCAGTACTTC. Protein: CAWSVARRETQYF.

The CDR3 DNA reads as TGTGCCAGCAGACCAATCGAGGTCACCCGTCGCGAGCAGTACTTC. Its protein product is CASRPIEVTRREQYF. This sequence joins TRBV6-1 and TRBJ2-7; no clear D. CDR3 size: 15 residues. Trimming stripped 6 bases from V and 6 bases from J, with 21 bases between. The V gene's germline CDR1 is MNHNS and CDR2 SASEGT.

V and J are TRBV7-9 and TRBJ2-5; 9 nucleotides line up with TRBD2. The last part of the DNA fits TRBJ2-7 better; the J call may be wrong. Germline CDR1 and CDR2: SEHNR and FQNEAQ (reference sequence). The CDR3 has 17 residues. CDR3 residues: CASSDPTSGQSSYEQYF. The CDR3 DNA reads TGTGCCAGCAGCGACCCTACTAGCGGGCAGAGCTCCTACGAGCAGTACTTC.

The chain joins TRBV6-1 to TRBJ2-7, with TRBD1 identical over 8 bases. Trimming took 8 bases from V and 0 from J; bases not matched to a gene: 6. Germline CDR1 reads MNHNS; CDR2 reads SASEGT. CDR3 length equals 14 residues. CDR3 residues: CASGRQGSSYEQYF. DNA of the CDR3: TGTGCCAGCGGGAGACAGGGGAGCTCCTACGAGCAGTACTTC.